These 16 T cell receptor beta chains share one sample of origin, sequenced in a study of identifying expanded T cells in peripheral blood. Only in-frame clones appear in the TCRdb table, and some are missing; sequencing was by immunoSEQ multiplex PCR. The sample yields tens of thousands of clones, around nine tenths seen once. Sequences were obtained from blood. These receptors originate from a person aged 18 to 69 in good health.

This sequence joins TRBV6-1 and TRBJ2-3; 13 bases match TRBD2. The V gene end was trimmed by 2 bases and the J gene end by 2 bases; junction bases not matched to a gene: 10. The CDR3 runs to 19 residues. Germline-derived CDR1 and CDR2 are MNHNS and SASEGT. DNA for the CDR3: TGTGCCAGCAGTGAAATCTGGACTAGCGGGAGAGGGGTCACAGATACGCAGTATTTT. Translating gives CASSEIWTSGRGVTDTQYF.

This chain uses TRBV6-5 with TRBJ1-1; D is unclear. The CDR3 contains 12 residues. Per germline, CDR1 MNHEY and CDR2 SVGAGI. V gave up 5 bases and J gave up 5 bases, with 9 bases separating them. The CDR3 spells CASSEQGTEAFF. The CDR3 nucleotides are TGTGCCAGCAGTGAACAAGGGACTGAAGCTTTCTTT.

This chain links TRBV7-3 with TRBJ2-1; tentative D call: TRBD1 (6 bases). Trimming took off 2 bases at V and 9 bases at J, with 23 bases between the two ends. CDR1 SGHTA and CDR2 FQGTGA come from the germline V gene. The CDR3 extends over 17 amino acids. CDR3 in amino acids: CASSLSTGDTLWSEQFF. CDR3 in DNA: TGTGCCAGCAGCTTATCCACCGGGGACACCCTCTGGTCTGAGCAGTTCTTC. The full variable domain, rest sourced from reference TRBV7-3 and TRBJ2-1, is GAGVSQTPSNKVTEKGKYVELRCDPISGHTALYWYRQSLGQGPEFLIYFQGTGAADDSGLPNDRFFAVRPEGSVSTLKIQRTERGDSAVYLCASSLSTGDTLWSEQFFGPGTRLTVL.

This clone was counted once. This chain joins TRBV15 and TRBJ2-5; D call uncertain. Deletions cut 0 bases from V and 11 bases from J, with 13 bases between. The germline gives CDR1 LNHNV, CDR2 YYDKDF (reference sequence). The CDR3 has 13 residues. The CDR3 DNA is TGTGCCACCAGCAGAGACGGTACGGAGTCTCAGTACTTC. The encoded protein is CATSRDGTESQYF. The whole variable domain, filled in from reference TRBV15 and TRBJ2-5, reads DAMVIQNPRYQVTQFGKPVTLSCSQTLNHNVMYWYQQKSSQAPKLLFHYYDKDFNNEADTPDNFQSRRPNTSFCFLDIRSPGLGDTAMYLCATSRDGTESQYFGPGTRLLVL.

The chain uses TRBV18 and TRBJ2-1; D is tentatively TRBD1 or TRBD2 (5 bases each). V gave up 6 bases and J gave up 6 bases, with 12 bases separating them. Per the germline V gene, CDR1 is KGHSH and CDR2 is LQKENI. The CDR3 consists of 13 residues. Written as DNA, the CDR3 is TGTGCCAGCTCCCTCGGGACCGGCAATGAGCAGTTCTTC. Protein product: CASSLGTGNEQFF.

The chain has TRBV21-1 and TRBJ2-1. TRBV21-1 has pseudogene status. This CDR3 has 17 amino acids. The DNA for the CDR3 is TGTGCCAGCATCAATCACACGGGACGTTCCGCCTACAATGAGCAGTTCTTC. It translates to CASINHTGRSAYNEQFF.

V and J are TRBV10-3 and TRBJ1-4, with D perhaps TRBD1 (5 bases). The CDR3 loop spans 17 amino acids. CDR1 is ENHRY and CDR2 is SYGVKD in the germline V gene. The germline V and J ends were trimmed by 3 bases and 6 bases, with 20 bases remaining between them. This CDR3 reads CAISERARGQGDEKLFF. The CDR3, as DNA: TGTGCCATCAGTGAAAGGGCTAGAGGGCAGGGAGATGAAAAACTGTTTTTT.

The V call is TRBV18, the J call TRBJ1-4; D unclear. V gave up 4 bases and J gave up 3 bases, with 12 bases separating them. There are 15 residues in the CDR3. Germline V gives CDR1 KGHSH, CDR2 LQKENI. The DNA of the CDR3 is TGTGCCAGCTCACTCATCCCGGAGGCTAATGAAAAACTGTTTTTT. This sequence encodes CASSLIPEANEKLFF.

This clone was seen a single time. The chain employs TRBV19 and TRBJ2-1; 12 bases agree with TRBD2. Germline CDR1 LNHDA, CDR2 SQIVND (reference sequence). There are 14 residues in the CDR3. J was trimmed by 15 bases and V by 1 base; bases with no gene match: 7. CDR3 sequence: CASSIGLAGGHPFF. The CDR3 nucleotides are TGTGCCAGTAGTATAGGGCTAGCGGGAGGGCATCCGTTCTTC.

Only one count was recorded for this clone. The chain is built from TRBV9 and TRBJ2-5; D call uncertain. Judging by the DNA end, TRBJ2-7 fits better; the J call may be wrong. This CDR3 contains 14 residues. The germline gives CDR1 SGDLS, CDR2 YYNGEE. The CDR3 region is CASSGTVAPYEQYF. The CDR3 bases are TGTGCCAGCAGCGGTACAGTAGCTCCCTACGAGCAGTACTTC.

The rearrangement links TRBV6-1 to TRBJ2-5, with 12 bases matching TRBD2. V lost 4 bases to trimming and J lost 7 bases; unmatched junction nucleotides: 4. The length of the CDR3 is 14 residues. Germline CDR1 is MNHNS and CDR2 is SASEGT. This chain's CDR3 is CASSGQTSGGTQYF. The CDR3, as DNA: TGTGCCAGCAGTGGTCAGACTAGCGGGGGGACCCAGTACTTC.

The CDR3 loop is CASSRQTSTDTQYF. The DNA of the CDR3 is TGTGCCAGTAGTCGACAGACCAGCACAGATACGCAGTATTTT. This sequence joins TRBV19 and TRBJ2-3; D possibly corresponds to TRBD1 (5 bases). The CDR3 is made up of 14 amino acids. V was shortened by 5 bases and J by 0 bases, with 9 bases between the two germline ends. In germline, CDR1 is LNHDA, CDR2 SQIVND (reference sequence).

This clone was recorded once. The chain is built from TRBV11-1 and TRBJ2-5; D is tentatively TRBD1 or TRBD2 (5 bases each). The CDR3 contains 14 residues. Germline V gives CDR1 SGHAT, CDR2 FQDESV (reference sequence). The germline V and J ends were trimmed by 5 bases and 5 bases, with 15 bases remaining between them. The CDR3 bases are TGTGCCAGCAGCCTTAAGGGGCGCGGGGAGACCCAGTACTTC. Its protein product is CASSLKGRGETQYF.

The chain couples TRBV28 to TRBJ2-7; D is possibly TRBD2 (6 bases). Germline CDR1 and CDR2: MDHEN and SYDVKM. V was trimmed by 8 bases and J by 5 bases, leaving 13 bases between them. The CDR3 contains 12 residues. The CDR3 protein is CASRIGGDEQYF. The CDR3 DNA sequence: TGTGCCAGCCGGATCGGAGGGGACGAGCAGTACTTC.

In DNA form, the CDR3 reads TGTGCCAGCAGCCCCATCGGAAGTAATGAGCAGTTCTTC. It yields the protein CASSPIGSNEQFF. The rearrangement uses TRBV11-2 and TRBJ2-1; D unresolved. The CDR3 totals 13 residues. The germline CDR1 and CDR2 sequences are SGHAT and FQNNGV. V was pared by 5 bases and J by 7 bases, with 12 bases between.

This chain uses TRBV9 with TRBJ2-3; 9 bases fit TRBD1. The CDR3 length is 16 residues. Per the germline V gene, CDR1 is SGDLS and CDR2 is YYNGEE. J was trimmed by 1 base and V by 4 bases; bases with no gene match: 7. The CDR3 DNA reads as TGTGCCAGCAGCACACGGACAGGGGACGGCACAGATACGCAGTATTTT. It is translated as CASSTRTGDGTDTQYF.